This T cell receptor (beta chain) was sequenced for a study of siplizumab effects on memory and regulatory T cells. TCR templates, roughly 10^5 per sample, were assayed. Repertoires were generated with immunoSEQ multiplex PCR, while TCRdb's copy carries only in-frame clones and drops some. The repertoire holds 90,000 to 110,000 clones, with 92% as singletons. As regards this clone: Its antigen is as yet unknown.

Study findings and constraints: The diversity of naive T cells seemed greater than that of memory cells, and their alloresponse contribution seemed major.

Per the germline V gene, CDR1 is MNHEY and CDR2 is SMNVEV (reference sequence). V gave up 3 bases and J gave up 0 bases, with 6 bases separating them. This CDR3 is built from 15 residues. The V gene is TRBV27, the J gene TRBJ1-6; D is unresolved. This sequence originates from a human donor in good health. Source material: Tregs sorted from blood. The CDR3 bases are TGTGCCAGCAGTTTTTGGAGCTCCTATAATTCACCCCTCCACTTT. The encoded protein is CASSFWSSYNSPLHF.